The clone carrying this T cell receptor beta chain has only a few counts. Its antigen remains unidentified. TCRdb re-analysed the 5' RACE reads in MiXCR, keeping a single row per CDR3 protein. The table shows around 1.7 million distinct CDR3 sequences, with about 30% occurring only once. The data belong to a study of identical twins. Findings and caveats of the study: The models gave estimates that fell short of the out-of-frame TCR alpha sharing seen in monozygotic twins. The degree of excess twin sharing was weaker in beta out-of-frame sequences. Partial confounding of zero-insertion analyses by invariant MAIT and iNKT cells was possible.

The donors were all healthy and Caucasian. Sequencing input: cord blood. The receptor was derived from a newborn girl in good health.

The CDR3 sequence: CASTQGSEQFF. The CDR3 DNA sequence: TGTGCCAGCACCCAAGGAAGTGAGCAGTTCTTC. J is TRBJ2-1 and V is TRBV12-3 or TRBV12-4, with unresolved D. V lost 7 bases to trimming and J lost 9 bases, with 10 bases between them. The CDR3 contains 11 residues.